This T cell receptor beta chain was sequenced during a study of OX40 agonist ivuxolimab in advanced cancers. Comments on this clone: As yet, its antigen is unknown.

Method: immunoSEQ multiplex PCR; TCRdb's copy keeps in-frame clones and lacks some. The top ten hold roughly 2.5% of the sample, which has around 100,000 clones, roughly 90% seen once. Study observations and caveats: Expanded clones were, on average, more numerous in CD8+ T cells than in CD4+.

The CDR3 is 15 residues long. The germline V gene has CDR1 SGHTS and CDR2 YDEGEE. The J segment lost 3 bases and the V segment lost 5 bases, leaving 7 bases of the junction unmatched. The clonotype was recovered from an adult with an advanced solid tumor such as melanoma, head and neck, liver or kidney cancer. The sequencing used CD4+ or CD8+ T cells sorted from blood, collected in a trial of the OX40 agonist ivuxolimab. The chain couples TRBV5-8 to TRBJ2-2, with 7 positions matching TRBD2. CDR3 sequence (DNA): TGTGCCAGCAGTTCAGGGAGGGCCGACACCGGGGAGCTGTTTTTT. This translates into CASSSGRADTGELFF. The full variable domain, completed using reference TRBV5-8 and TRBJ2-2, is EAGVTQSPTHLIKTRGQQATLRCSPISGHTSVYWYQQALGLGLQFLLWYDEGEERNRGNFPPRFSGRQFPNYSSELNVNALELEDSALYLCASSSGRADTGELFFGEGSRLTVL.